This T cell receptor (beta chain) was recovered during a study of control samples from healthy donors and cancer patients. Sequenced by immunoSEQ multiplex PCR; TCRdb stores in-frame clones only, minus some. The sample lists 130,000 or so clones; approximately 91% were seen once. This CDR3 has 15 amino acids. Between the trimmed V and J ends, which lost 1 base and 2 bases, there was a span of 11 bases. The germline V gene encodes CDR1 MDHEN and CDR2 SYDVKM. This chain joins TRBV28 and TRBJ2-5, with D possibly being TRBD1 or TRBD2 (6 bases each). What was sequenced was blood. The clonotype was recovered from a man between 50 and 59 years old in good health. The CDR3 DNA reads TGTGCCAGCAGTTTATTAGGGGGAGGACAAGAGACCCAGTACTTC. This translates into CASSLLGGGQETQYF.